The sequence of this T cell receptor beta chain was determined in a study of T cell responses to AZD1222 COVID-19 vaccine. Study-wide findings and caveats: No repertoire was sampled before or during the peak T cell response, only after it. Dominant at 160-218 and 743-854, vaccine-associated CD4 TCRs also spanned spike. Donors in the cohort were predominantly white British and more often female, and clonal diversity was possibly underestimated.

In regard to this clone: Its antigen is as yet unknown.

Sequenced by immunoSEQ multiplex PCR; TCRdb stores in-frame clones only, minus some. The sample has some 50,000 clones, roughly 83% seen once. The CDR3 extends over 15 amino acids. V shed 4 bases and J shed 10 bases, with 17 bases lying between them. The germline V gene encodes CDR1 LGHNA and CDR2 YNFKEQ. This rearrangement joins TRBV4-2 to TRBJ1-6; possibly TRBD1 for D (6 bases). This receptor was identified in an adult in good health. Sequences were derived from peripheral blood, sampled on day 0 of AZD1222 vaccination. The CDR3 bases are TGTGCCAGCAGCCCAACGACAGGCAGAGGATCACCCCTCCACTTT. Its translation is CASSPTTGRGSPLHF.